This TCR beta chain was obtained from a study of Ad26.COV2.S vaccination and SARS-CoV-2 variants. Study outcomes and limitations: TCR breadth and depth analyses may have underestimated total T cell responses.

TCRdb's table, derived via immunoSEQ multiplex PCR, lists solely in-frame clones and lacks some. This sample has around 500,000 clones, with 80% to 90% found just once. This clone was counted between two and nine times. The antigen is unknown. Documented treatment: around 19 received Ad26.COV2.S at low or high dose, single or two shots; roughly five received placebo; per-sample allocation not given. After the first vaccine or placebo injection, samples were drawn on day 63. This TCR was sampled from a person aged 18-65 years who received the Ad26.COV2.S COVID-19 vaccine or a placebo. The specimen comprised peripheral blood, sampled in a trial of Ad26.COV2.S vaccine versus placebo.

The CDR3 loop is CASSIDGRVSYEQYF. As DNA, the CDR3 is TGTGCCAGCAGTATTGATGGCAGGGTCTCCTACGAGCAGTACTTC. The chain has TRBV5-8 and TRBJ2-7; tentatively, D is TRBD1 (5 bases). V lost 5 bases, J lost 0 bases, and 15 bases lay in between. Germline CDR1 SGHTS, CDR2 YDEGEE. The CDR3 has 15 amino acids.